The clone carrying this T cell receptor beta chain was counted ten times or more. Its target is unknown. Hyperthyroidism had been newly diagnosed in patients aged 18 to 65, and its duration was under 2 months. This specimen belongs to a study of T cells in Graves' hyperthyroidism and ophthalmopathy. Trimming removed 4 bases from V and 5 bases from J; junction bases left unmatched: 8. Germline loops: CDR1 SGHDT, CDR2 YYEEEE. This CDR3 comprises 17 residues. Study outcomes and limitations: From stable hyperthyroidism, ophthalmopathy was set apart by a 13 V-J model.

It was RNA transcripts that yielded the amplified TCR beta CDR3 regions. RT-PCR in the first round (using the HTBI primer set) targeted the TCR CDR3. TCRdb reanalysed the multiplex PCR reads using MiXCR and keeps one entry per CDR3 protein. The sample holds fewer than 600,000 distinct CDR3 sequences, 14% seen once. J is TRBJ2-1 and V is TRBV5-6; 14 nucleotides match TRBD2. The sequencing sample was made of blood. This sequence was found in a young woman with Graves' hyperthyroidism. The CDR3 coding sequence is TGTGCCAGCAGCGTCGGGACTAGCGGGAGTATCCACAATGAGCAGTTCTTC. This translates into CASSVGTSGSIHNEQFF.